These 32 T cell receptor delta chains came from one sample sequenced in a study of γδ T cells in repeated Plasmodium falciparum infection. TCRdb re-called the multiplex PCR reads via CATT. The sample includes approximately 53,000 delta-chain clones, roughly 1.8% of them seen just once. Gammadelta T cells were flow-sorted from PBMC into Vgamma9/Vdelta2+ and Vdelta2-negative populations for bulk analysis. The sequenced sample consisted of gamma-delta T cells from blood. The receptors here all came from a pool of human donors (malaria-infected and uninfected, not separated).

In this sample, this clone turned up a few times. TCRdb pairs this DNA with a much larger clone's protein that differs at residue 9, likely a read error; the protein shown was translated from the DNA. The chain couples TRDV1 to TRDJ1, with 9 bases lining up with TRDD3. TCRdb does not report a J gene; here it was assigned by matching the DNA to germline references. Germline V gene data show CDR1 as TSWWSYY and CDR2 as QGS. The V and J ends lost 4 bases and 5 bases, in that order; junction bases with no gene match: 20. The CDR3 contains 19 residues. This CDR3 reads CALGGTLFSTLGDLDKLIF. CDR3 nucleotide sequence: TGTGCTCTTGGGGGAACTCTCTTTTCTACTCTGGGGGATTTAGATAAACTCATCTTT.

This clone was recorded a few times. A read error is the likely source, as a far larger clone sits one nucleotide away. The chain carries TRDV3 and TRDJ1; TRDD3 agrees at 11 bases. The J gene was not available in TCRdb and was assigned here by matching the DNA to germline segments. This CDR3 spans 16 amino acids. The ends lost 5 bases at V and 6 bases at J; junction bases unmatched: 17. Per the germline V gene, CDR1 is TVYSNPD and CDR2 is GDNSRS (reference sequence). CDR3 region: CANRDYLGDTGNKLIF. DNA for the CDR3: TGTGCCAATAGGGACTACCTGGGGGATACAGGCAATAAACTCATCTTT. Full variable domain (missing parts from reference TRDV3 and TRDJ1): CDKVTQSSPDQTVASGSEVVLLCTYDTVYSNPDLFWYRIRPDYSFQFVFYGDNSRSEGADFTQGRFSVKHILTQKAFHLVISPVRTEDSATYYCANRDYLGDTGNKLIFGKGTRVTVEP.

The sample holds a few counts of this clone. This DNA translates differently at residue 3 from the TCRdb protein, which is that of a much larger clone; a read error is likely, and the protein shown is the DNA's own translation. The chain carries TRDV3 and TRDJ1; 11 positions match TRDD3. Trimming cost V 5 bases and J 2 bases; bases outside gene matches: 28. Germline CDR1 TVYSNPD, CDR2 GDNSRS (reference sequence). The CDR3 runs to 21 residues. The CDR3 DNA follows: TGTGCCGCTAGAGTCCCCTTCTTTGGGGGATACGCGGGAGGTATAACCGATAAACTCATCTTT. Translated: CAARVPFFGGYAGGITDKLIF.

This clone has at least ten counts. It is likely a read error: a sequence one base away is far more abundant. This specimen includes other DNA sequences encoding the same CDR3. This CDR3 reads CALGEAFCDGTAQLFF. CDR3 coding DNA: TGTGCTCTTGGGGAAGCTTTTTGTGATGGAACAGCACAACTCTTCTTC. The V call is TRDV1, the J call TRDJ2; D is unresolved. Germline CDR1 reads TSWWSYY; CDR2 reads QGS. This CDR3 spans 16 amino acids.

This clone has at least ten counts. A far larger clone is one base from this, pointing to a likely read error. Other DNA sequences in this specimen translate into the identical CDR3. V gene TRDV2 combines with J gene TRDJ3, with 10 bases fitting TRDD3. V was clipped by 0 bases and J by 1 base; unmatched bases: 20. Per germline, CDR1 GEAIGNYY and CDR2 EKD. CDR3 size: 24 residues. The CDR3 protein is CACDTIDSRTGGSGPSWDTRQMFF. The CDR3 DNA follows: TGTGCCTGTGACACCATCGACTCCCGTACTGGGGGATCAGGGCCTTCCTGGGACACCCGACAGATGTTTTTC.

This clone was seen a few times. TCRdb pairs this DNA with a much larger clone's protein that differs at residue 17, likely a read error; the protein shown was translated from the DNA. The V segment is TRDV1, and no J call was made; whether TRDD3, the table's D call, matches the DNA was not checked. Per germline, CDR1 TSWWSYY and CDR2 QGS. The CDR3 runs 19 residues. The CDR3 region has the DNA TGTGCTCTTGGGGTCCCCACCGCTACGGAAGGGATAGGGAGGACTAAACCCATCTTT. Protein: CALGVPTATEGIGRTKPIF.

This clone was counted many times. The chain links TRDV1 to TRDJ1, with 9 positions matching TRDD3. CDR1 and CDR2 (germline): TSWWSYY, QGS. Germline trimming cut 0 bases from V and 0 bases from J; bases unmatched to any gene: 17. The CDR3 runs to 21 residues. The DNA of the CDR3 is TGTGCTCTTGGGGAACTAGTTGCAAGGTGGGGGATAGATAGGTACACCGATAAACTCATCTTT. Amino acid sequence: CALGELVARWGIDRYTDKLIF.

The V gene is TRDV3, the J gene TRDJ1; the D gene is possibly TRDD2 (5 bases). Here the J gene came from matching the DNA to germline, since TCRdb omits it. Germline assignment: CDR1 TVYSNPD and CDR2 GDNSRS (reference sequence). V dropped 0 bases and J dropped 3 bases, with 26 bases sitting between them. This CDR3 has 18 amino acids. The CDR3 sequence is CAFRSRPYLLGTADKLIF. CDR3 in DNA: TGTGCCTTTAGAAGTCGTCCCTACTTGCTTGGGACGGCCGATAAACTCATCTTT.

As concerns this clone: The TCRdb protein comes from a much larger clone and disagrees with this DNA's translation at residue 22, likely due to a read error; the protein given here is derived from the DNA. With the J gene uncalled, the V gene is TRDV1; the listed D gene, TRDD3, was not tested against the DNA. Germline V CDR1 and CDR2: TSWWSYY, QGS. The CDR3 sequence is 23 residues long. The CDR3 DNA reads TGTGCTCTTGGGGAACTCTTTCCTACGAGGACCCTAAACTGGGGGATAGACACCGATAAACTCACCTTT. Translation gives CALGELFPTRTLNWGIDTDKLTF.

Only a few counts were recorded for this clone. TCRdb pairs this DNA with a much larger clone's protein that differs at residue 4, likely a read error; the protein shown was translated from the DNA. This chain links TRDV1 with TRDJ1, with 9 nucleotides matching TRDD3. TCRdb records no J gene; here it was assigned by comparing the DNA to germline. The germline CDR1 and CDR2 sequences are TSWWSYY and QGS. This CDR3 contains 19 residues. CDR3 DNA sequence: TGTGCTCTTAGGGAACCCGCCACCCTGGGGGATCCGAACACCGATAAACTCATCTTT. This codes for CALREPATLGDPNTDKLIF.

The sample holds a few counts of this clone. A read error is likely here: a far larger clone is one base away. Other DNA sequences in the sample encode the same CDR3. V and J are TRDV2 and TRDJ1; TRDD3 matches 10 bases. TCRdb offers no J gene call, so here the DNA was matched to germline to obtain one. Germline V gene sequence: CDR1 GEAIGNYY, CDR2 EKD. The V gene end was trimmed by 5 bases and the J gene end by 1 base; junction bases not matched to a gene: 30. This CDR3 is built from 23 residues. CDR3 bases: TGTGCCTGTGGCAAACACTTCTTAATGAGGGGGATACGCTCCCGGGGTTGCACCGATAAACTCATCTTT. This gives the protein CACGKHFLMRGIRSRGCTDKLIF.

The table lists this clone with a few counts. A read error is likely here: a far larger clone is one base away. Other DNA sequences in this specimen translate into the identical CDR3. The CDR3 region is CALGENFGLRFNKLIF. The CDR3 coding sequence is TGTGCTCTTGGGGAAAATTTCGGGCTGAGATTCAATAAACTCATCTTC. TRDV1 is the V gene, and the J gene was not called. CDR3 length equals 16 residues. In germline, CDR1 is TSWWSYY, CDR2 QGS.

This clone showed up many times. A read error likely explains why the TCRdb protein, taken from a much larger clone, differs from this DNA's translation at residue 14; the protein shown is translated from the DNA. The chain carries TRDV1 and TRDJ1; D unresolved. Matching the DNA to germline supplied the J gene, which TCRdb does not give. V was pared by 1 base and J by 3 bases, with 24 bases between. The CDR3 has 19 amino acids. Looked up from germline, CDR1 is TSWWSYY and CDR2 is QGS. CDR3 coding DNA: TGTGCTCTTGGGGAACGATTTACTCTAACCCTCGTGTACGCCGATAAACTCATCTTT. Its translation: CALGERFTLTLVYADKLIF.

This clone was picked up many times. A far more abundant clone sits one base away, making this likely a read error. The same CDR3 also results from other DNA sequences found in this sample. The genes are TRDV1 and TRDJ1; 9 positions match TRDD3. The CDR3 extends over 15 amino acids. CDR1 and CDR2 (germline): TSWWSYY, QGS. The CDR3 DNA sequence: TGTGCTCTTGGGGTTAGAATTACTGGGGGAGGTAAACTCATCTTC. This sequence encodes CALGVRITGGGKLIF.

For this clone: A far larger clone is one base from this, pointing to a likely read error. Other DNA sequences in the same sample also yield this CDR3. CDR3 in amino acids: CAYRSWYHVGTGGHTDKLIF. The DNA of the CDR3 is TGTGCTTATAGGAGTTGGTACCACGTCGGCACTGGGGGCCACACCGATAAACTCATCTTT. The V and J genes are TRAV38-2/DV8 and TRDJ1; 8 bases align to TRDD3. The J gene, not given by TCRdb, was assigned here from a germline match of the nucleotide sequence. This CDR3 is 20 amino acids long. After removal of 2 bases from V and 0 bases from J, the junction contained 18 bases not matched to a gene. Germline V gene data show CDR1 as TSESDYY and CDR2 as QEAYKQQN.

Of note for this clone: TCRdb attributes to this sequence the protein of a much larger clone, which differs from the DNA translation at residue 13; a read error is likely, and the protein displayed is translated from the DNA. The chain has TRDV1 and TRDJ1; 10 nucleotides line up with TRDD3. The J gene was not available in TCRdb and was assigned here by matching the DNA to germline segments. This CDR3 has 19 amino acids. V shed 5 bases, J shed 0 bases, and the junction held 15 bases outside the gene matches. The germline gives CDR1 TSWWSYY, CDR2 QGS. CDR3 coding DNA: TGTGCTCTTGGGTCCCCAGGGGGATACGGTCCTCCGCACACCGATAAACTCATCTTT. Translation gives CALGSPGGYGPPHTDKLIF.

This clone was found a few times. The protein TCRdb gives is from a much larger clone and does not agree with this DNA's translation at residue 14, likely a read error; the protein shown here comes from the DNA. The J gene is uncalled and the V gene is TRDV1; TRDD3, the table's D call, lacks a check against the DNA. The germline V gene encodes CDR1 TSWWSYY and CDR2 QGS. The CDR3 runs 23 residues. The CDR3 DNA sequence: TGTGCTCTTGGGGAAAGAGGACCTACAGGACCCTGGGGGACACGCGGGTACACCGATAAGCTCATCTTT. It codes for CALGERGPTGPWGTRGYTDKLIF.

This clone was seen many times. The TCRdb protein, from a much larger clone, departs from this DNA's translation at residue 10, likely by read error; the protein shown derives from the DNA. The chain recombines TRDV1 with TRDJ1; D not certain. V lost 3 bases, J lost 0 bases, and 26 bases lay in between. Germline V gene data show CDR1 as TSWWSYY and CDR2 as QGS. There are 20 residues in the CDR3. The CDR3 DNA follows: TGTGCTCTTGGGGAGGCTAGGAGGCTGGAGGATCCTTGGTACACCGATAAACTCATCTTT. Its protein is CALGEARRLEDPWYTDKLIF.

A few counts support this clone. TCRdb attributes to this sequence the protein of a much larger clone, which differs from the DNA translation at residue 8; a read error is likely, and the protein displayed is translated from the DNA. The chain employs TRDV1 and TRDJ1; 11 bases align to TRDD3. V dropped 1 base and J dropped 3; count of bases not matched to a gene: 37. Germline lookup yields CDR1 TSWWSYY and CDR2 QGS. The CDR3 loop spans 27 amino acids. CDR3: CALGEPHPPVGSWVYYLGGYGADKLIF. For the CDR3, the DNA is TGTGCTCTTGGGGAACCTCATCCCCCGGTAGGATCTTGGGTTTACTACCTTGGGGGATACGGGGCCGATAAACTCATCTTT.

This clone was counted many times. A far larger clone is only one base removed, so a read error is likely. Other DNA sequences in this sample translate to the same CDR3. This chain links TRDV1 with TRDJ1; 7 bases map to TRDD3. Germline V lookup: CDR1 TSWWSYY, CDR2 QGS. The CDR3 covers 20 residues. The V gene end was trimmed by 3 bases and the J gene end by 0 bases; junction bases not matched to a gene: 19. CDR3 amino acids: CALGDPSWGQPRGYTDKLIF. The CDR3 nucleotides read TGTGCTCTTGGGGACCCAAGCTGGGGGCAACCTCGGGGGTACACCGATAAACTCATCTTT.

Points on this clone: The protein in TCRdb stems from a much larger clone and differs at residue 7 from this DNA's translation, likely a read error; here the protein is translated from the DNA. The V call is TRDV1, the J call TRDJ1; TRDD3 matches at 8 bases. The CDR3 has 20 amino acids. Germline loops: CDR1 TSWWSYY, CDR2 QGS. V shed 11 bases, J shed 2 bases, and the junction held 28 bases outside the gene matches. This chain's CDR3 is CALGGSAFPVLLGDTDKLIF. DNA of the CDR3: TGTGCTTTAGGGGGCTCGGCTTTCCCAGTACTGTTGGGGGATACCGATAAACTCATCTTT.

This clone is medium-sized. Different DNA sequences within this sample yield the same CDR3. This chain links TRDV1 with TRDJ1; TRDD3 agrees at 8 bases. The germline V gene encodes CDR1 TSWWSYY and CDR2 QGS. This CDR3 has 16 residues. V lost 6 bases to trimming and J lost 4 bases; unmatched junction nucleotides: 13. As DNA, the CDR3 is TGTGCTCTTGGTAGGGCTACTCTGGGGGACAACGATAAACTCATCTTT. Translation: CALGRATLGDNDKLIF.

This clone was detected a few times. This DNA's translation differs at residue 12 from TCRdb's protein, which comes from a much larger clone; a read error is likely, and the protein shown is translated from the DNA. The chain has TRDV1 and TRDJ1, with D maybe TRDD3 (8 bases). The germline V and J ends were trimmed by 0 bases and 2 bases, with 28 bases remaining between them. CDR3 size: 21 residues. Germline assignment: CDR1 TSWWSYY and CDR2 QGS. The CDR3 coding sequence is TGTGCTCTTGGGGAACTGAAGAGCTTCCTAAAGCACTGGGGGGATACCGATAAACTCATCTTT. Residues: CALGELKSFLKHWGDTDKLIF.

Regarding this clone: TCRdb records a much larger clone's protein for this DNA, with a difference at residue 11 that likely arises from a read error; the protein given is the translation of the DNA. The rearrangement links TRDV1 to TRDJ1; D is perhaps TRDD3 (6 bases). Since TCRdb gives no J gene, matching the DNA to germline was used here to assign it. The CDR3 length is 21 residues. The V and J ends lost 4 bases and 0 bases respectively, with 30 bases between them. Germline V gene sequence: CDR1 TSWWSYY, CDR2 QGS. The CDR3 sequence: CALGGLTSLRCWGPDTDKLIF. In nucleotides, the CDR3 is TGTGCTCTTGGGGGCTTAACCTCTCTTCGGTGCTGGGGACCGGACACCGATAAACTCATCTTT.

This clone was observed many times. Other DNA sequences within the sample encode an identical CDR3. This chain links TRDV1 with TRDJ1, with 8 nucleotides matching TRDD3. Germline-derived CDR1 and CDR2 are TSWWSYY and QGS. CDR3 length: 24 amino acids. With 0 bases clipped from V and 0 bases from J, the junction kept 27 bases outside the gene matches. The CDR3 DNA reads as TGTGCTCTTGGGGAACTAACTCTGGGGGACTACTGGTACTGGGGGGCCCAGTACACCGATAAACTCATCTTT. Translation gives CALGELTLGDYWYWGAQYTDKLIF.

Comments on this clone: TCRdb's protein, taken from a much larger clone, differs from this DNA's translation at residues 9 and 16, likely owing to a read error; the protein displayed comes from the DNA. The chain has TRDV1 and TRDJ1, with 8 bases aligning to TRDD3. Trimming took 2 bases from V and 3 from J; bases not matched to a gene: 23. The length of the CDR3 is 21 residues. Germline V gene data show CDR1 as TSWWSYY and CDR2 as QGS. The CDR3 loop reads CALGELAFSNTGGTYPDKLIF. The CDR3 DNA follows: TGTGCTCTTGGGGAATTGGCCTTCTCGAATACTGGGGGCACTTACCCCGATAAACTCATCTTT.

The sample holds a few counts of this clone. A far larger clone is just one base off, so this is likely a read error. The sample contains more than one DNA sequence encoding this CDR3. The V gene corresponds to TRDV1; no J gene was called; the table's D call of TRDD3 was not tested on the DNA. CDR1 TSWWSYY and CDR2 QGS come from the germline V gene. This CDR3 comprises 20 residues. This CDR3 is CALGEPLFLHLGIPSDKLIF. CDR3 in DNA: TGTGCTCTTGGGGAACCACTCTTCCTACATTTGGGGATACCTTCCGATAAACTCATTTTT.

This clone has more than one count but fewer than ten. TCRdb attributes to this sequence the protein of a much larger clone, which differs from the DNA translation at residue 7; a read error is likely, and the protein displayed is translated from the DNA. The V call is TRDV3, the J call TRDJ1, with 13 bases fitting TRDD3. V shed 1 base and J 4 bases; nucleotides not matched to a gene: 18. CDR1 TVYSNPD and CDR2 GDNSRS come from the germline V gene (reference sequence). There are 19 residues in the CDR3. The CDR3 sequence: CAFIPTFYWGIRRLDKLIF. Here the CDR3 DNA reads TGTGCCTTTATTCCTACCTTCTACTGGGGGATACGCAGGCTCGATAAACTCATCTTT.

This clone came up a few times. The protein held in TCRdb is that of a much larger clone and does not match this DNA's translation at residue 13, likely because of a read error; the protein shown is translated from the DNA. J is TRDJ1 and V is TRDV1; tentatively, D is TRDD2 or TRDD3 (6 bases each). The length of the CDR3 is 19 residues. Germline V gene sequence: CDR1 TSWWSYY, CDR2 QGS. Trimming pared 3 bases from V and 1 base from J, leaving 24 bases between. The CDR3 spells CALGDGDPTPWGCTDKLIF. The CDR3 DNA sequence: TGTGCTCTTGGGGACGGGGATCCTACGCCATGGGGGTGCACCGATAAACTCATCTTT.

This clone was seen repeatedly, ten times or more. The TCRdb protein comes from a much larger clone and disagrees with this DNA's translation at residue 18, likely due to a read error; the protein given here is derived from the DNA. V gene TRDV1 combines with J gene TRDJ2; D ambiguous. Per germline, CDR1 TSWWSYY and CDR2 QGS. The CDR3 length is 20 residues. DNA for the CDR3: TGTGCTCTTGGGGAACTTGGCCTCAGCCTCCTCAGGGCTTTGACAGCACAACCCTTCTTT. Its translation is CALGELGLSLLRALTAQPFF.

Worth noting for this clone: The protein that TCRdb holds for this DNA derives from a much larger clone and differs from the translated DNA at residue 13, which likely indicates a read error; the protein shown here is translated from the DNA. The chain joins TRDV1 to TRDJ1, with D perhaps matching TRDD2 (6 bases). No J gene is reported in TCRdb; it was inferred here by comparing the DNA with germline. The CDR3 consists of 21 residues. Germline V gives CDR1 TSWWSYY, CDR2 QGS. Trimming stripped 4 bases from V and 5 bases from J, with 35 bases between. CDR3 region: CALGVLLPVDPWRGPRDKLIF. CDR3 nucleotides: TGTGCTCTTGGGGTCCTCCTACCTGTAGACCCTTGGCGGGGTCCCCGGGATAAACTCATCTTT.

A note on this clone: This DNA's translation differs at residue 14 from TCRdb's protein, which comes from a much larger clone; a read error is likely, and the protein shown is translated from the DNA. The V gene is TRDV2, the J gene TRDJ3, with D tentatively TRDD3 (5 bases). No J gene was available from TCRdb, and it was assigned here by a germline match of the DNA. The CDR3 sequence is 18 residues long. CDR1 is GEAIGNYY and CDR2 is EKD in the germline V gene. CDR3 DNA sequence: TGTGCCTGTGACACTGCAGGTCAGAGCTCCTGGGACACCCAACAGATGTTTTTC. It is translated as CACDTAGQSSWDTQQMFF.